A selection of T cell receptor beta chains follows, all from one sample in a study of blood T cells in healthy people across ages. TCRdb recomputed calls from the 5' RACE reads with MiXCR, one row per CDR3 protein. The sample shows just under 900,000 distinct CDR3 sequences, about 28% of them seen only once. Sequencing was done on a sample of blood. The receptors shown here come from a woman at least 80 years old in good health. CDR3s include the opening cysteine and the closing phenylalanine or tryptophan. Fields, in order: CDR3 DNA, CDR3 protein, V gene, D gene, clone size, J gene. The D gene is left open where the match is weak. Clone size is given for some rows only: seen once, a few or many times, or a class if the clone is expanded.

CDR3 DNA: TGCGCCAGCAGCCACCGGACTAGCGGGAGTGGCACAGATACGCAGTATTTT
CDR3 protein: CASSHRTSGSGTDTQYF
V gene: TRBV5-1
D gene: TRBD2
clone size: NA
J gene: TRBJ2-3

CDR3 DNA: TGTGCCAGCAGTTTGGGAGGGGGCGCGGGCACTGAAGCTTTCTTT
CDR3 protein: CASSLGGGAGTEAFF
V gene: TRBV6-2/TRBV6-3
D gene: TRBD1
clone size: few
J gene: TRBJ1-1

CDR3 DNA: TGTGCCAGCAGCTTTAGCGGGGCGACAGGGGACCGGCCCCAGCATTTT
CDR3 protein: CASSFSGATGDRPQHF
V gene: TRBV7-8
D gene: TRBD1
clone size: few
J gene: TRBJ1-5

CDR3 DNA: TGTGCCAGCAGCGTAGTACAGGGAGCAGATACGCAGTATTTT
CDR3 protein: CASSVVQGADTQYF
V gene: TRBV9
D gene: NA
clone size: few
J gene: TRBJ2-3

CDR3 DNA: TGTGCCAGCAGTGGGGACCTGGCCCTTCAGTACTTC
CDR3 protein: CASSGDLALQYF
V gene: TRBV2
D gene: NA
clone size: many
J gene: TRBJ2-4

CDR3 DNA: TGTGCCAGCAGAACCAGGACGAGGAACAATGAGCAGTTCTTC
CDR3 protein: CASRTRTRNNEQFF
V gene: TRBV19
D gene: NA
clone size: NA
J gene: TRBJ2-1

CDR3 DNA: TGCAGTGCTAGGGTGGGAGGGGCTCACAATCAGCCCCAGCATTTT
CDR3 protein: CSARVGGAHNQPQHF
V gene: TRBV20-1
D gene: NA
clone size: few
J gene: TRBJ1-5

CDR3 DNA: TGTGCCAGCAGCTCTCCGGGATCTCTTTCCGATTCACCCCTCCACTTT
CDR3 protein: CASSSPGSLSDSPLHF
V gene: TRBV7-2
D gene: NA
clone size: many
J gene: TRBJ1-6

CDR3 DNA: TGCGCCAGCAGCTTGACCGGGCGGGGGGCTCTTCCCCAAGAGACCCAGTACTTC
CDR3 protein: CASSLTGRGALPQETQYF
V gene: TRBV5-1
D gene: TRBD2
clone size: many
J gene: TRBJ2-5

CDR3 DNA: TGTGCCGGCAGCCGCAGTTGGGGCACAGATACGCAGTATTTT
CDR3 protein: CAGSRSWGTDTQYF
V gene: TRBV11-3
D gene: NA
clone size: few
J gene: TRBJ2-3

CDR3 DNA: TGTGCCAGCAGTAAACAGGGGAGTACTGAAGCTTTCTTT
CDR3 protein: CASSKQGSTEAFF
V gene: TRBV6-1
D gene: TRBD1
clone size: NA
J gene: TRBJ1-1

CDR3 DNA: TGTGCCAGCAAGACAGGGGGCGGGACCGGGGAGCGGTTTTTT
CDR3 protein: CASKTGGGTGERFF
V gene: TRBV6-2/TRBV6-3
D gene: TRBD1
clone size: NA
J gene: TRBJ2-2

CDR3 DNA: TGTGCCAGCAGCCATTCCAATTCTGGGGCCAACGTCCTGACTTTC
CDR3 protein: CASSHSNSGANVLTF
V gene: TRBV3-1
D gene: NA
clone size: NA
J gene: TRBJ2-6

CDR3 DNA: TGTGCCAGCAGCACCGCGGGCACAGATACGCAGTATTTT
CDR3 protein: CASSTAGTDTQYF
V gene: TRBV9
D gene: NA
clone size: NA
J gene: TRBJ2-3

CDR3 DNA: TGTGCCAGCAGCGTAGCGGCAGGGAACACTGAAGCTTTCTTT
CDR3 protein: CASSVAAGNTEAFF
V gene: TRBV7-9
D gene: NA
clone size: NA
J gene: TRBJ1-1

CDR3 DNA: TGTGCCAGCAGTGCCCGTACAGGGGGAGGATATGGCTACACCTTC
CDR3 protein: CASSARTGGGYGYTF
V gene: TRBV27
D gene: TRBD1
clone size: NA
J gene: TRBJ1-2

CDR3 DNA: TGCAGTGTCGGGCAGGGCCCATCCAATTCACCCCTCCACTTT
CDR3 protein: CSVGQGPSNSPLHF
V gene: TRBV20-1
D gene: NA
clone size: few
J gene: TRBJ1-6

CDR3 DNA: TGCAGTGCTAGATCCAGACATAGCAATCAGCCCCAGCATTTT
CDR3 protein: CSARSRHSNQPQHF
V gene: TRBV20-1
D gene: NA
clone size: many
J gene: TRBJ1-5

CDR3 DNA: TGTGCCTGGAGTGTACTTGGGACACCAAGTTACTATGGCTACACCTTC
CDR3 protein: CAWSVLGTPSYYGYTF
V gene: TRBV30
D gene: NA
clone size: NA
J gene: TRBJ1-2

CDR3 DNA: TGCGCCAGCAGCCAAGACTCGGGGTTCACCGGGGAGCTGTTTTTT
CDR3 protein: CASSQDSGFTGELFF
V gene: TRBV4-3
D gene: NA
clone size: NA
J gene: TRBJ2-2

CDR3 DNA: TGTGCCAGCAGCCCTGAAATGAATCAGCCCCAGCATTTT
CDR3 protein: CASSPEMNQPQHF
V gene: TRBV7-2
D gene: NA
clone size: few
J gene: TRBJ1-5

CDR3 DNA: TGCGCCAGCTCTCGTGGGCATGAAAAACTGTTTTTT
CDR3 protein: CASSRGHEKLFF
V gene: TRBV25-1
D gene: NA
clone size: NA
J gene: TRBJ1-4

CDR3 DNA: TGTGCCAGCAGATCAGGGGACGCGAGCTCCTACGAGCAGTACTTC
CDR3 protein: CASRSGDASSYEQYF
V gene: TRBV6-2/TRBV6-3
D gene: NA
clone size: many
J gene: TRBJ2-7

CDR3 DNA: TGTGCCAGCAGCTTAATGAAGGGAAACTATGGCTACACCTTC
CDR3 protein: CASSLMKGNYGYTF
V gene: TRBV7-2
D gene: NA
clone size: many
J gene: TRBJ1-2

CDR3 DNA: TGTGCCAGCAGCTCACCGATACAGGGGGGTAATGAAAAACGGTTTTTT
CDR3 protein: CASSSPIQGGNEKRFF
V gene: TRBV7-2
D gene: TRBD1
clone size: NA
J gene: TRBJ1-4

CDR3 DNA: TGTGCCACCAGTGATGACACAGCGGGGGGGTACAATGAGCAGTTCTTC
CDR3 protein: CATSDDTAGGYNEQFF
V gene: TRBV24-1
D gene: TRBD2
clone size: many
J gene: TRBJ2-1

CDR3 DNA: TGTGCCAGCAGAGGTAGCAATCAGCCCCAGCATTTT
CDR3 protein: CASRGSNQPQHF
V gene: TRBV12-3/TRBV12-4
D gene: NA
clone size: many
J gene: TRBJ1-5

CDR3 DNA: TGTGCCAGCAGTTCCAACAACCCCGACAGGGGCTACGAGCAGTACTTC
CDR3 protein: CASSSNNPDRGYEQYF
V gene: TRBV12-3/TRBV12-4
D gene: TRBD1
clone size: many
J gene: TRBJ2-7

CDR3 DNA: TGTGCCAGCAGTTTAGACGGGGGGATACAGCAGACCCAGTACTTC
CDR3 protein: CASSLDGGIQQTQYF
V gene: TRBV12-3/TRBV12-4
D gene: TRBD2
clone size: few
J gene: TRBJ2-5

CDR3 DNA: TGTGCCAGCAGCTTAGAAGCAGGGGGCGCACGGGGGGCCACCTACGAGCAGTACTTC
CDR3 protein: CASSLEAGGARGATYEQYF
V gene: TRBV7-2
D gene: NA
clone size: NA
J gene: TRBJ2-7

CDR3 DNA: TGTGCCAGCAGTTCCTTTCGTGCCGGCGACAGGGGGTTTTATGGCTACACCTTC
CDR3 protein: CASSSFRAGDRGFYGYTF
V gene: TRBV27
D gene: TRBD1
clone size: few
J gene: TRBJ1-2

CDR3 DNA: TGTGCCTGGAGTGGGCAGGGTAGGTCCTCTACCTCTAACTATGGCTACACCTTC
CDR3 protein: CAWSGQGRSSTSNYGYTF
V gene: TRBV30
D gene: NA
clone size: NA
J gene: TRBJ1-2

CDR3 DNA: TGTGCCAGCGCGAGGGTGGGCAATCAGCCCCAGCATTTT
CDR3 protein: CASARVGNQPQHF
V gene: TRBV27
D gene: NA
clone size: many
J gene: TRBJ1-5

CDR3 DNA: TGTGCCAGCAGCTCCAACAGGGGGCGGTGGGAGACCCAGTACTTC
CDR3 protein: CASSSNRGRWETQYF
V gene: TRBV11-2
D gene: TRBD1
clone size: NA
J gene: TRBJ2-5

CDR3 DNA: TGTGCCACCCGAGGAGGTTATGGCTACACCTTC
CDR3 protein: CATRGGYGYTF
V gene: TRBV6-5
D gene: NA
clone size: NA
J gene: TRBJ1-2

CDR3 DNA: TGTGCCAGCAGCCATACGACAGTGGATAACTATGGCTACACCTTC
CDR3 protein: CASSHTTVDNYGYTF
V gene: TRBV4-2
D gene: NA
clone size: many
J gene: TRBJ1-2

CDR3 DNA: TGCGCCAGCAGCTCTTCGACTAGGGGGGAGACCCAGTACTTC
CDR3 protein: CASSSSTRGETQYF
V gene: TRBV5-1
D gene: NA
clone size: NA
J gene: TRBJ2-5

CDR3 DNA: TGTGCCAGCAGCATCACCACCGCAGCGGGGCCGAGGAATACGCAGTATTTT
CDR3 protein: CASSITTAAGPRNTQYF
V gene: TRBV11-3
D gene: TRBD2
clone size: NA
J gene: TRBJ2-3

CDR3 DNA: TGTGCCAGCAGCTTACAGGGATCTAACAATCAGCCCCAGCATTTT
CDR3 protein: CASSLQGSNNQPQHF
V gene: TRBV7-2
D gene: NA
clone size: many
J gene: TRBJ1-5

CDR3 DNA: TGCGCCAGCAGCCAAGAACCAGGGAACTATGGCTACACCTTC
CDR3 protein: CASSQEPGNYGYTF
V gene: TRBV4-3
D gene: NA
clone size: many
J gene: TRBJ1-2

CDR3 DNA: TGTGCCAGCAGGGGGGACGGTTACTATGGCTACACCTTC
CDR3 protein: CASRGDGYYGYTF
V gene: TRBV2
D gene: NA
clone size: many
J gene: TRBJ1-2

CDR3 DNA: TGTGCCAGCAGCTTAGAAACAGCAGCTAGGTCCGAGCAGTACTTC
CDR3 protein: CASSLETAARSEQYF
V gene: TRBV7-2
D gene: NA
clone size: NA
J gene: TRBJ2-7

CDR3 DNA: TGTGCCAGCAGCTCATCCGGGGACTTACAAGAGACCCAGTACTTC
CDR3 protein: CASSSSGDLQETQYF
V gene: TRBV7-9
D gene: NA
clone size: NA
J gene: TRBJ2-5

CDR3 DNA: TGTGCCAGCAGCTCGACCGGGGCCCAAGAGACCCAGTACTTC
CDR3 protein: CASSSTGAQETQYF
V gene: TRBV5-4
D gene: NA
clone size: many
J gene: TRBJ2-5

CDR3 DNA: TGCAGCGTTCAGGGGGGAGGGAACACCTACGAGCAGTACTTC
CDR3 protein: CSVQGGGNTYEQYF
V gene: TRBV29-1
D gene: NA
clone size: once
J gene: TRBJ2-7

CDR3 DNA: TGTGCCAGCAGCAAAAGGAGAGGGCCAGAGCCCTATCAGCCCCAGCATTTT
CDR3 protein: CASSKRRGPEPYQPQHF
V gene: TRBV21-1
D gene: NA
clone size: NA
J gene: TRBJ1-5

CDR3 DNA: TGCGCCAGCAGCTTGGTTTGGGACACTGAAGCTTTCTTT
CDR3 protein: CASSLVWDTEAFF
V gene: TRBV5-1
D gene: NA
clone size: NA
J gene: TRBJ1-1

CDR3 DNA: TGCAGTGCTAGAGGATTAGGACAGGGCCCCTACGAGCAGTACTTC
CDR3 protein: CSARGLGQGPYEQYF
V gene: TRBV20-1
D gene: TRBD1
clone size: many
J gene: TRBJ2-7

CDR3 DNA: TGCAGTGCTTTGGCAGAGAACACTGAAGCTTTCTTT
CDR3 protein: CSALAENTEAFF
V gene: TRBV20-1
D gene: NA
clone size: NA
J gene: TRBJ1-1

CDR3 DNA: TGTGCCAGTGATCGACTAGCGGGGGGGCCAGGGTCCTACAATGAGCAGTTCTTC
CDR3 protein: CASDRLAGGPGSYNEQFF
V gene: TRBV7-8
D gene: TRBD2
clone size: many
J gene: TRBJ2-1

CDR3 DNA: TGCAGTGTGGGCGCAAGGGGGAATGAGCAGTACTTC
CDR3 protein: CSVGARGNEQYF
V gene: TRBV20-1
D gene: NA
clone size: NA
J gene: TRBJ2-7

CDR3 DNA: TGCGCCAGCAGCCAAGAGGCGGTAAGGACAGCCTTCTCTTACGAGCAGTACTTC
CDR3 protein: CASSQEAVRTAFSYEQYF
V gene: TRBV4-1
D gene: NA
clone size: many
J gene: TRBJ2-7

CDR3 DNA: TGTGCCAGCAGTTACTCGCGGGGGCCAACAAATACGCAGTATTTT
CDR3 protein: CASSYSRGPTNTQYF
V gene: TRBV6-6
D gene: NA
clone size: many
J gene: TRBJ2-3

CDR3 DNA: TGCGCCAGCAGCTACACAGGGCTTGGGTACGAGCAGTACTTC
CDR3 protein: CASSYTGLGYEQYF
V gene: TRBV5-1
D gene: NA
clone size: NA
J gene: TRBJ2-7

CDR3 DNA: TGTGCCAGCAGTTACTCGACTACGAATCAGCCCCAGCATTTT
CDR3 protein: CASSYSTTNQPQHF
V gene: TRBV6-2/TRBV6-3
D gene: NA
clone size: many
J gene: TRBJ1-5

CDR3 DNA: TGTGCCAGCACGGCACTAGGGAGGGCTGGGGCCAACGTCCTGACTTTC
CDR3 protein: CASTALGRAGANVLTF
V gene: TRBV2
D gene: TRBD2
clone size: many
J gene: TRBJ2-6